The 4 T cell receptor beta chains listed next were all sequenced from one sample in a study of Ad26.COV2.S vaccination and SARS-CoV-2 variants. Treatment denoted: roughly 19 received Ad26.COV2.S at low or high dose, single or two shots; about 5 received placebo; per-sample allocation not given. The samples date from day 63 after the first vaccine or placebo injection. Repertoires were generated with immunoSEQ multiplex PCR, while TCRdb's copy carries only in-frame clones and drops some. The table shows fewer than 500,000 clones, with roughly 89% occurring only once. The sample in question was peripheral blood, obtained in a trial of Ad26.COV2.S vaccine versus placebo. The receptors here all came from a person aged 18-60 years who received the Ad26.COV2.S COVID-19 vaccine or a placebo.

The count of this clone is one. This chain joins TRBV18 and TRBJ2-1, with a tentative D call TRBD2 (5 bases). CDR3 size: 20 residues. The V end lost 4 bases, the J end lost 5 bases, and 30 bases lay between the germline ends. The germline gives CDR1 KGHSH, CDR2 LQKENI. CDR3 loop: CASSLRSGNQRLLSHNEQFF. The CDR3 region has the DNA TGTGCCAGCTCACTACGAAGCGGCAACCAACGCCTTCTGTCCCACAATGAGCAGTTCTTC. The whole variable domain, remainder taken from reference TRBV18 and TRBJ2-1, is NAGVMQNPRHLVRRRGQEARLRCSPMKGHSHVYWYRQLPEEGLKFMVYLQKENIIDESGMPKERFSAEFPKEGPSILRIQQVVRGDSAAYFCASSLRSGNQRLLSHNEQFFGPGTRLTVL.

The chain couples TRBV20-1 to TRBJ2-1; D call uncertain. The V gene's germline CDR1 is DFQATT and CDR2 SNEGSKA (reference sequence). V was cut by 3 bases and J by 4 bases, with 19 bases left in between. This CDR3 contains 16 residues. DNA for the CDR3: TGCAGTGCTAGTGTCCTAGGGCGAATTGATTACAATGAGCAGTTCTTC. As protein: CSASVLGRIDYNEQFF.

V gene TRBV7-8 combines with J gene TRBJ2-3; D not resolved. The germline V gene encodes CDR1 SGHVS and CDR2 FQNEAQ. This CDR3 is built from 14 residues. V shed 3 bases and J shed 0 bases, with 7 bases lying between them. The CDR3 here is CASSFTPSTDTQYF. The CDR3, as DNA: TGTGCCAGCAGCTTTACCCCTAGCACAGATACGCAGTATTTT.

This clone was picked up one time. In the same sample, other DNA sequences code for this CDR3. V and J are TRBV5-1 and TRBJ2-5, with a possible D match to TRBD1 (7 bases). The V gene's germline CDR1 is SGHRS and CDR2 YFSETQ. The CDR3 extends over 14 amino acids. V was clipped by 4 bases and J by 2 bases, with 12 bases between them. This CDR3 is CASSGGTAQETQYF. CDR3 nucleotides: TGCGCCAGCAGCGGCGGGACAGCACAAGAGACCCAGTACTTC.